Reported below is one T cell receptor beta chain. The record originates from a study of blood T cell repertoires in COVID-19. Repertoires were generated with immunoSEQ multiplex PCR, while TCRdb's copy carries only in-frame clones and drops some. The table records tens of thousands of clones, roughly nine tenths of them present only once. This clonotype originated in a man aged 45 to 65 with acute or convalescent COVID-19. The sample comprised peripheral blood.

The CDR3 coding sequence is TGTGCCAGCAGCTTAAGGACTAGCGGATACAATGAGCAGTTCTTC. Its protein product is CASSLRTSGYNEQFF. The J gene is TRBJ2-1, the V gene TRBV7-3; 10 bases are shared with TRBD2. The CDR3 spans 15 residues. The ends lost 1 base at V and 4 bases at J; junction bases unmatched: 1. CDR1 is SGHTA, CDR2 FQGTGA, per germline. The variable domain in full, with the rest retrieved from reference TRBV7-3 and TRBJ2-1, is GAGVSQTPSNKVTEKGKYVELRCDPISGHTALYWYRQSLGQGPEFLIYFQGTGAADDSGLPNDRFFAVRPEGSVSTLKIQRTERGDSAVYLCASSLRTSGYNEQFFGPGTRLTVL.